This TCR beta chain was identified in a study of blood T cell repertoires in COVID-19. Background on the study: The origin of the acute and convalescent COVID-19 samples was the United States, Italy and Spain. T cells, B-cell-depleted T cells, or PBMCs supplied cDNA or gDNA.

The CDR3 is made up of 17 amino acids. The V end lost 0 bases, the J end lost 4 bases, and 15 bases lay between the germline ends. Germline lookup yields CDR1 LGHDT and CDR2 YNNKEL (reference sequence). Per the original data handling: Scientists estimated how many nucleated cells there were by amplifying reference gene primers. Here immunoSEQ multiplex PCR was the method, and the copy in TCRdb shows in-frame clones only, minus some. V and J calls and clone size are copied from that table; D and trimming were computed from the DNA. The top ten hold 4.8% of the sample, which has 200,000 to 250,000 clones, about 88% seen once.

Specimen: peripheral blood. This TCR came from a woman in her thirties or forties with acute or convalescent COVID-19. The genes are TRBV3-1 (or the pseudogene TRBV3-2) and TRBJ2-2; TRBD2 might be the D (6 bases). CDR3 DNA sequence: TGTGCCAGCAGCCAAGATGGATTGCTAGCGACCACCGGGGAGCTGTTTTTT. It translates to CASSQDGLLATTGELFF.